This T cell receptor beta chain is from a study of early T cells in non-severe SARS-CoV-2 infection. Study overall: Chains from this unsorted whole-blood bulk RNA could not be paired. General observations from the study: Clonotype matching in VDJdb favored anti-spike CD8 responses and did not capture private and CD4 specificities.

CDR1 and CDR2 (germline): KGHSH, LQKENI. The CDR3 runs to 11 residues. The ends were cut back, 6 bases at V and 5 bases at J, with 7 bases in the middle. Many counts were recorded for this clonotype. Its antigen is still unknown. Individual cDNA molecules received unique molecular identifiers during library preparation. TCRdb reprocessed the 5' RACE reads with MiXCR, giving one entry per CDR3 protein. The profile shows some 80,000 distinct CDR3 sequences, roughly an eighth of them singletons. Sequenced sample: whole blood. The chain carries TRBV18 and TRBJ2-5; the D is unclear. The sequence came from an adult who was a healthcare worker with PCR-confirmed SARS-CoV-2 infection or an uninfected control (not recorded which). Here the CDR3 DNA reads TGTGCCAGCTCCCCGTCGGAGACCCAGTACTTC. This codes for CASSPSETQYF.